The rows below give T cell receptor beta chains drawn from one sample of a study of blood T cell repertoires in COVID-19. Method: immunoSEQ multiplex PCR; TCRdb's copy keeps in-frame clones and lacks some. The sample carries under 45,000 clones, roughly 76% recorded once. The specimen was peripheral blood. The source is a woman in her 70s with acute or convalescent COVID-19. Each CDR3 is given with its conserved first and last residue. A D gene is named only where the DNA matches it firmly. Size is omitted from some rows. Given values are once, few, many or a class for expanded clones.

v_gene	d_gene	j_gene	abundance	CDR3aa	CDR3nt
TRBV20-1	TRBD2	TRBJ2-2	NA	CSASGGVNTGELFF	TGCAGTGCTAGTGGGGGGGTGAACACCGGGGAGCTGTTTTTT
TRBV4-2	NA	TRBJ2-3	NA	CASSNLGVDITDTQYF	TGTGCCAGCAGCAACCTAGGAGTGGATATCACAGATACGCAGTATTTT
TRBV2	NA	TRBJ1-6	few	CASKANRGDNSPLHF	TGTGCCAGCAAAGCGAACCGGGGGGATAATTCACCCCTCCACTTT
TRBV5-1	NA	TRBJ1-3	NA	CASSLSGERNTIYF	TGCGCCAGCAGCTTGTCCGGGGAACGAAACACCATATATTTT
TRBV18	NA	TRBJ1-1	NA	CASSPSPPGGAFF	TGTGCCAGCTCACCCTCACCCCCGGGAGGAGCTTTCTTT
TRBV7-2	TRBD2	TRBJ2-7	NA	CASSLMLAGATNSYEQYF	TGTGCCAGCAGCTTAATGCTAGCGGGGGCCACAAACTCCTACGAGCAGTACTTC
TRBV28	NA	TRBJ1-5	NA	CASSGGGPQPQHF	TGTGCCAGCAGCGGGGGGGGCCCCCAGCCCCAGCATTTT
TRBV28	NA	TRBJ1-6	NA	CASSLSRGTVNSPLHF	TGTGCCAGCAGTTTAAGCAGGGGCACGGTTAATTCACCCCTCCACTTT
TRBV7-9	NA	TRBJ2-2	NA	CASSTTGNTGELFF	TGTGCCAGCAGCACGACAGGGAACACCGGGGAGCTGTTTTTT
TRBV18	NA	TRBJ2-1	NA	CASSPPSRGDNEQFF	TGTGCCAGCTCACCACCTAGCAGGGGGGACAATGAGCAGTTCTTC
TRBV11-2	NA	TRBJ2-5	NA	CASSLEFGRGETQYF	TGTGCCAGCAGCTTAGAATTCGGGCGGGGAGAGACCCAGTACTTC
TRBV27	TRBD1	TRBJ2-6	NA	CASNAGTGRPGANVLTF	TGTGCCAGCAACGCCGGGACAGGGAGGCCTGGGGCCAACGTCCTGACTTTC
TRBV5-1	NA	TRBJ2-2	NA	CASSLGQTTGELFF	TGCGCCAGCAGCTTGGGACAGACAACCGGGGAGCTGTTTTTT
TRBV18	NA	TRBJ1-1	NA	CASSPQGSNTEAFF	TGTGCCAGCTCACCACAGGGGTCGAACACTGAAGCTTTCTTT
TRBV20-1	NA	TRBJ2-1	NA	CSAVIVAGGFF	TGCAGTGCTGTTATTGTAGCCGGGGGGTTCTTC
TRBV6-1	NA	TRBJ1-1	NA	CASSEQGYRTEAFF	TGTGCCAGCAGTGAGCAGGGTTATCGAACTGAAGCTTTCTTT
TRBV5-1	NA	TRBJ1-6	NA	CASSSVNTAGPLHF	TGCGCCAGCAGCTCGGTTAACACCGCGGGGCCCCTCCACTTT
TRBV3-1/TRBV3-2	NA	TRBJ1-1	NA	CASSQVWQGTEAFF	TGTGCCAGCAGCCAAGTCTGGCAGGGCACTGAAGCTTTCTTT
TRBV28	NA	TRBJ2-2	NA	CASSFHYRDRNGELFF	TGTGCCAGCAGTTTCCACTACAGGGATAGGAACGGGGAGCTGTTTTTT
TRBV19	TRBD1	TRBJ1-1	NA	CASSWGQQNTEAFF	TGTGCCAGTAGTTGGGGACAGCAGAACACTGAAGCTTTCTTT
TRBV7-8	TRBD1	TRBJ1-3	NA	CASSLVWGQSSGNTIYF	TGTGCCAGCAGCTTAGTATGGGGACAGAGCTCTGGAAACACCATATATTTT
TRBV7-9	NA	TRBJ2-1	NA	CASIKLTRGNYNEQFF	TGTGCCAGCATCAAACTAACACGGGGGAATTACAATGAGCAGTTCTTC
TRBV6-6	NA	TRBJ1-3	NA	CASSYGRLSGNTIYF	TGTGCCAGCAGTTACGGGAGACTCTCTGGAAACACCATATATTTT
TRBV4-3	NA	TRBJ1-1	NA	CASSQERRTEAFF	TGCGCCAGCAGCCAAGAAAGGAGGACTGAAGCTTTCTTT
TRBV9	TRBD1	TRBJ2-3	NA	CASSAYGQGGYTDTQYF	TGTGCCAGCAGCGCTTATGGACAGGGTGGTTACACAGATACGCAGTATTTT
TRBV5-4	NA	TRBJ1-4	once	CASRPGGTTNEKLFF	TGTGCCAGCAGACCGGGGGGGACGACTAATGAAAAACTGTTTTTT
TRBV7-6	TRBD2	TRBJ2-1	NA	CASSSRGTSGYNEQFF	TGTGCCAGCAGCTCAAGGGGGACTAGCGGATACAATGAGCAGTTCTTC
TRBV7-8	TRBD1	TRBJ1-2	NA	CASSPTRDRLYGYTF	TGTGCCAGCAGCCCTACCCGGGACAGGCTCTATGGCTACACCTTC
TRBV5-4	TRBD2	TRBJ2-2	NA	CASSFGLAGNTGELFF	TGTGCCAGCAGCTTTGGTCTAGCGGGGAACACCGGGGAGCTGTTTTTT
TRBV4-2	NA	TRBJ2-1	NA	CASSQAGGSNEQFF	TGTGCCAGCAGCCAAGCCGGGGGAAGCAATGAGCAGTTCTTC
TRBV5-4	NA	TRBJ1-4	NA	CASSFGPIRGNEKLFF	TGTGCCAGCAGCTTCGGTCCAATTCGCGGTAATGAAAAACTGTTTTTT
TRBV19	NA	TRBJ2-5	NA	CASSIDADPQETQYF	TGTGCCAGTAGTATAGATGCAGATCCTCAAGAGACCCAGTACTTC
TRBV6-1	TRBD2	TRBJ2-7	NA	CASSEQGLAGYEQYF	TGTGCCAGCAGTGAACAGGGACTAGCGGGTTACGAGCAGTACTTC
TRBV11-3	TRBD1	TRBJ2-7	NA	CASSLGDRGHEQYF	TGTGCCAGCAGCTTAGGGGACAGGGGCCACGAGCAGTACTTC
TRBV4-1	NA	TRBJ1-2	NA	CASSQDRSAKGRGYTF	TGCGCCAGCAGCCAAGATCGGTCTGCTAAGGGGCGAGGCTACACCTTC
TRBV18	NA	TRBJ1-2	NA	CASSPSGRNYYGYTF	TGTGCCAGCTCACCATCTGGGAGGAATTACTATGGCTACACCTTC
TRBV7-8	TRBD2	TRBJ2-1	NA	CASSPQRGGYNEQFF	TGTGCCAGCAGCCCCCAGCGGGGGGGGTACAATGAGCAGTTCTTC
TRBV7-6	NA	TRBJ2-7	NA	CASSLAGGQGSYEQYF	TGTGCCAGCAGCTTAGCAGGCGGGCAGGGGAGCTACGAGCAGTACTTC
TRBV7-9	NA	TRBJ1-4	NA	CASSLDRVEEKLFF	TGTGCCAGCAGCTTAGACAGGGTAGAGGAAAAACTGTTTTTT
TRBV28	NA	TRBJ1-5	NA	CASSLPTGASNQPQHF	TGTGCCAGCAGTTTACCCACGGGAGCAAGCAATCAGCCCCAGCATTTT
TRBV28	NA	TRBJ2-1	NA	CASMTRTKYNEQFF	TGTGCCAGCATGACTAGGACTAAGTACAATGAGCAGTTCTTC
TRBV4-2	NA	TRBJ2-3	NA	CASSHVTGSTDTQYF	TGTGCCAGCAGCCATGTGACTGGTAGCACAGATACGCAGTATTTT
TRBV10-3	TRBD1	TRBJ1-3	few	CAMPGVDRANLLSSGNTIYF	TGTGCCATGCCTGGGGTGGACAGGGCGAACTTATTGAGTTCTGGAAACACCATATATTTT
TRBV5-1	NA	TRBJ1-1	NA	CASSREGSPMNTEAFF	TGCGCCAGCAGCCGGGAGGGGAGTCCCATGAACACTGAAGCTTTCTTT
TRBV6-1	NA	TRBJ2-3	NA	CASSEIGTDTQYF	TGTGCCAGCAGTGAAATAGGCACAGATACGCAGTATTTT
TRBV30	NA	TRBJ2-7	NA	CAWSSAAYEQYF	TGTGCCTGGAGTAGTGCAGCCTACGAGCAGTACTTC
TRBV4-1	NA	TRBJ2-3	NA	CASSPDSSGSSTDTQYF	TGCGCCAGCAGCCCGGACTCGAGCGGGTCTAGCACAGATACGCAGTATTTT
TRBV2	TRBD2	TRBJ2-3	NA	CASSGLAATDTQYF	TGTGCCAGCAGTGGACTAGCGGCCACAGATACGCAGTATTTT
TRBV6-5	TRBD1	TRBJ1-2	NA	CASSPTDRGLGYTF	TGTGCCAGCAGTCCCACGGACAGGGGGCTTGGCTACACCTTC
TRBV5-4	TRBD2	TRBJ2-2	NA	CASSRPGLAAGELFF	TGTGCCAGCAGCCGACCGGGACTAGCAGCCGGGGAGCTGTTTTTT
TRBV7-8	TRBD2	TRBJ2-7	NA	CASSLFPGTSGPYEQYF	TGTGCCAGCAGCTTATTCCCTGGGACTAGCGGGCCTTACGAGCAGTACTTC
TRBV5-4	TRBD1	TRBJ2-2	NA	CASSIDRGGGELFF	TGTGCCAGCAGCATTGACAGGGGTGGCGGGGAGCTGTTTTTT
TRBV5-4	TRBD1	TRBJ1-2	few	CASSVKGQGSWGYTF	TGTGCCAGCAGCGTAAAGGGACAGGGTTCTTGGGGCTACACCTTC